The clone carrying this T cell receptor (beta chain) was seen more than once but under ten times. What it binds is unknown. V dropped 3 bases and J dropped 0; count of bases not matched to a gene: 3. The germline V gene encodes CDR1 SGDLS and CDR2 YYNGEE. The CDR3 is 14 amino acids. This sample is drawn from a study of human T cells and chemical hapten exposure. On the study more broadly: All patients underwent weekly scalp dosing with diphenylcyclopropenone for the full roughly 24-week study. Alopecia areata, totalis or universalis affected patients, mainly female. Study results and caveats: Versus controls, expanded TCRs had significantly more large CDR3 similarity clusters. TCRs exceeding a frequency of 1 in 1000 stayed unchanged under DPC sensitization.

TCRdb passed the RACE reads through MiXCR, listing each CDR3 protein once. The sample yields roughly 51,000 distinct CDR3 sequences, approximately 10% seen once. The time point: pre-sensitization, week 0. Treatment in this sample: therapeutic diphenylcyclopropenone sensitization with weekly scalp DPC. The clonotype originates from a man in his forties with alopecia areata. Some clones in this sample may be carry-over from other donors' samples. The chain links TRBV9 to TRBJ2-7; 7 nucleotides agree with TRBD1. The source material was whole blood, sampled in connection with sensitization to the hapten diphenylcyclopropenone (DPC). The CDR3 is CASSADRISYEQYF. The CDR3 nucleotides are TGTGCCAGCAGCGCGGACAGGATCTCCTACGAGCAGTACTTC.